This T cell receptor (beta chain) comes out of a study of blood T cell repertoires in COVID-19. In the study overall: Donors in the United States, Italy and Spain gave samples during acute or convalescent COVID-19. T cells, B-cell-depleted T cells, or PBMCs supplied cDNA or gDNA.

In the original processing: The assay estimated nucleated cells by amplifying reference gene primers. Method: immunoSEQ multiplex PCR; TCRdb's copy keeps in-frame clones and lacks some. V, J and clone size are taken as reported in that table, and D and trimming were inferred from the DNA itself. Of 220,000 or so clones listed, just over 85% are singletons. Cohorts were determined from participant-reported clinical history. The V end lost 1 base, the J end lost 0 bases, and 8 bases lay between the germline ends. Germline V gene lookup returns CDR1 SGDLS and CDR2 YYNGEE. The CDR3 has 14 amino acids. The sequence derives from a woman aged 45-65 years with acute COVID-19. Source material: PBMCs or T cells enriched from blood (not recorded which). This chain uses TRBV9 with TRBJ2-7; D unclear. CDR3 region: CASSVISDSYEQYF. The DNA for the CDR3 is TGTGCCAGCAGCGTAATCTCAGACTCCTACGAGCAGTACTTC.